The present T cell receptor beta chain was sequenced within a study of T cell responses to AZD1222 COVID-19 vaccine. Notes on this clone: Its antigen is currently unknown.

Findings and limits, study-wide: Reportedly, nearly half the spike-specific TCRs target unmutated variant regions. Just a handful of AZD1222 recipients tested seropositive at baseline.

The CDR3 length is 13 residues. Germline loops: CDR1 GTSNPN, CDR2 SVGIG (reference sequence). V gave up 2 bases and J gave up 1 base, with 5 bases separating them. Using immunoSEQ multiplex PCR, the repertoire was profiled, and TCRdb retains in-frame clones only, with some absent. The repertoire holds some 180,000 clones, with around 90% as singletons. The receptor comes from an adult in good health. The sample was peripheral blood, taken on day 0 of AZD1222 vaccination. V usage is TRBV30 and J usage is TRBJ2-2; D call uncertain. The CDR3 DNA reads as TGTGCCTGGAGTATGCTGAACACCGGGGAGCTGTTTTTT. Amino acids: CAWSMLNTGELFF. Variable domain in full (rest from reference TRBV30 and TRBJ2-2): SQTIHQWPATLVQPVGSPLSLECTVEGTSNPNLYWYRQAAGRGLQLLFYSVGIGQISSEVPQNLSASRPQDRQFILSSKKLLLSDSGFYLCAWSMLNTGELFFGEGSRLTVL.